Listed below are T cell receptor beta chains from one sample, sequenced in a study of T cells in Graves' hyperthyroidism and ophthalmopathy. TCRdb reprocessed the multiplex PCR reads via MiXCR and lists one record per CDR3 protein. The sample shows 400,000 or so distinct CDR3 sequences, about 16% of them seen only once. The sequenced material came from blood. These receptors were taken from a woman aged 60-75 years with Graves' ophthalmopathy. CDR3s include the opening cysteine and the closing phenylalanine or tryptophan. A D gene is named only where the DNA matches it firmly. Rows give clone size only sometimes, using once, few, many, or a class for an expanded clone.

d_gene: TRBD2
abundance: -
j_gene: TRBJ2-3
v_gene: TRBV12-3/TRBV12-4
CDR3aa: CASSPSGRGRDTQYF
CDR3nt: TGTGCCAGCAGCCCTAGCGGGAGGGGCAGAGATACGCAGTATTTT

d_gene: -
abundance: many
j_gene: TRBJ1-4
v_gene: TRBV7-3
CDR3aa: CASSLTGGANEKLFF
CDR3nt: TGTGCCAGCAGCTTAACCGGGGGGGCTAATGAAAAACTGTTTTTT

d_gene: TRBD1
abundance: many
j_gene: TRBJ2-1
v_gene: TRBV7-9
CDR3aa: CASSPGDRGNEQFF
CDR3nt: TGTGCCAGCAGCCCCGGGGACAGGGGGAATGAGCAGTTCTTC

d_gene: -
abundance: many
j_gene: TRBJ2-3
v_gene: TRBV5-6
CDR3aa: CASSLEWGEGDTQYF
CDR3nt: TGTGCCAGCAGCTTGGAATGGGGCGAGGGAGATACGCAGTATTTT

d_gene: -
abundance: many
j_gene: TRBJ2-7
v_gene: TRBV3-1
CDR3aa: CASSQLSREQYF
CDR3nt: TGTGCCAGCAGCCAATTGTCTCGTGAGCAGTACTTC

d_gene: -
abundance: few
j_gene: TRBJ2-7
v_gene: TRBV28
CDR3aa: CASSRRAPYEQYF
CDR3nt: TGTGCCAGCAGCCGACGGGCGCCCTACGAGCAGTACTTC

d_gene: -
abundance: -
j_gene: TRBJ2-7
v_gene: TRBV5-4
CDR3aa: CASSLDMGYEQYF
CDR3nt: TGTGCCAGCAGCTTGGACATGGGCTACGAGCAGTACTTC

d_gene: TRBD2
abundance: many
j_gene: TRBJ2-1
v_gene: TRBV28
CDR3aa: CASSLYLTSGRAYNEQFF
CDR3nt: TGTGCCAGCAGTTTATACTTGACTAGCGGGAGGGCCTACAATGAGCAGTTCTTC

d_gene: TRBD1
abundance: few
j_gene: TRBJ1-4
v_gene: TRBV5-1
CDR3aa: CASSFYQGQNEKLFF
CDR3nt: TGTGCCAGCTCTTTCTACCAGGGACAGAACGAAAAACTGTTTTTT

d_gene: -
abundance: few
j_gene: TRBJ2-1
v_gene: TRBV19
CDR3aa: CASSIAGGPPYNEQFF
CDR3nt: TGTGCCAGTAGTATAGCTGGAGGGCCCCCCTACAATGAGCAGTTCTTC

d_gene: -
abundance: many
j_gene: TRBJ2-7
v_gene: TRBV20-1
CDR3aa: CSASHFSSASSEQYF
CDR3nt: TGCAGTGCTTCTCACTTTAGTAGCGCAAGCAGCGAGCAGTACTTC

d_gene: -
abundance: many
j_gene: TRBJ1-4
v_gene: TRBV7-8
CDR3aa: CASSLALNRRGREKLFF
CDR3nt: TGTGCCAGCAGCTTAGCGCTAAATCGCCGGGGCCGTGAAAAACTGTTTTTT

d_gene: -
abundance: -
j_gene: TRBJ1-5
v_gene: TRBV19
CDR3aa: CASSIARDQPQHF
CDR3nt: TGTGCCAGTAGTATAGCCAGGGACCAGCCCCAGCATTTT

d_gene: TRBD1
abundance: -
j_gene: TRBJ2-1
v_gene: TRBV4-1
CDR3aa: CASSLTGVDNEQFF
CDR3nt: TGCGCCAGCAGCCTGACAGGGGTAGACAATGAGCAGTTCTTC

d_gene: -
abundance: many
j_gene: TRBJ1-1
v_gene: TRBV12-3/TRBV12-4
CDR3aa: CASLSWGNTEAFF
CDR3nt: TGTGCCAGCCTCTCGTGGGGAAACACTGAAGCTTTCTTT

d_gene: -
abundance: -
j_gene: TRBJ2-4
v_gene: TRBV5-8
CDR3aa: CASSLVAAKNIQYF
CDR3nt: TGTGCCAGCAGCTTGGTTGCAGCCAAAAACATTCAGTACTTC

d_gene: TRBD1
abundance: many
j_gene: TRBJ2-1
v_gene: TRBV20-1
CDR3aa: CSARDNPGVRGPHEQFF
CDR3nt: TGCAGTGCTAGAGATAACCCCGGAGTTAGGGGGCCCCATGAGCAGTTCTTC